This TCR beta chain was sequenced for a study of cytomegalovirus exposure and HLA in healthy donors. The study ran its PCR with 60 Vbeta and 13 Jbeta primers. The assay was immunoSEQ multiplex PCR, and TCRdb's table has in-frame clones only and misses some. In the table there are more than 90,000 clones, over 70% of which are singletons. The CDR3 loop spans 17 amino acids. V lost 6 bases to trimming and J lost 5 bases, with 23 bases between them. CDR1 and CDR2 from the germline V gene are SNHLY and FYNNEI. Sequencing was carried out using PBMCs. The gene calls are TRBV2 and TRBJ1-5; maybe TRBD1 (6 bases). This clonotype originated in a man aged 50 or older in good health and CMV-seronegative. The CDR3 spells CASSQISGDISYQPQHF. CDR3 DNA sequence: TGTGCCAGCAGCCAAATCTCCGGGGACATTTCGTATCAGCCCCAGCATTTT.